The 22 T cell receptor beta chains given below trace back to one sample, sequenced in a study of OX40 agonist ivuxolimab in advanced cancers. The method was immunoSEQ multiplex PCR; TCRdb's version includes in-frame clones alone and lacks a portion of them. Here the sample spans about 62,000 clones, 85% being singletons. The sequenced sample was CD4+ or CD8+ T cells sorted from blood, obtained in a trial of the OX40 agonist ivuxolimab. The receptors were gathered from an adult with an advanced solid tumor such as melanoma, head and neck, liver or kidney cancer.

CDR3: CASGDRLSSNQPQHF. CDR3 DNA sequence: TGTGCCAGCGGGGACAGATTATCTAGCAATCAGCCCCAGCATTTT. The chain has TRBV28 and TRBJ1-5; 7 nucleotides line up with TRBD1. Germline CDR1 MDHEN, CDR2 SYDVKM. The length of the CDR3 is 15 residues. The V segment lost 8 bases and the J segment 0 bases; nucleotides outside the gene matches: 7.

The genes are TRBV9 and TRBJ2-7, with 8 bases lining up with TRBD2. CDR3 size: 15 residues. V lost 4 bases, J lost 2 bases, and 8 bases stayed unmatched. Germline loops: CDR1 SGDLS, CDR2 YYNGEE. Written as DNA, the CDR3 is TGTGCCAGCAGCTCTACACGGGAGGGGACCTACGAGCAGTACTTC. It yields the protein CASSSTREGTYEQYF.

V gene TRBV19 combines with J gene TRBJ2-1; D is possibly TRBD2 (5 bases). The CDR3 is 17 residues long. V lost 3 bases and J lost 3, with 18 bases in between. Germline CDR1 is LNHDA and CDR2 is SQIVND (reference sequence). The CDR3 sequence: CASSISPMGDIYNEQFF. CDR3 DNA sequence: TGTGCCAGTAGTATTAGCCCCATGGGAGATATCTACAATGAGCAGTTCTTC.

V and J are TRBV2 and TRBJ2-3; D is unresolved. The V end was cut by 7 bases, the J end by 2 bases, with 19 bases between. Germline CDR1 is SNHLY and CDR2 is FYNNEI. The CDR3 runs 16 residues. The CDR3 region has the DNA TGTGCCAGCACCGAAGACTCCTTAGTATCCACAGATACGCAGTATTTT. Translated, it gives CASTEDSLVSTDTQYF.

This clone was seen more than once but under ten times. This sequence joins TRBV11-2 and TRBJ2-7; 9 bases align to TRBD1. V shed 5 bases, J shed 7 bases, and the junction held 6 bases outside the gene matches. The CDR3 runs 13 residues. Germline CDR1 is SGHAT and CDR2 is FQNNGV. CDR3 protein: CASSTGTGREQYF. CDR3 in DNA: TGTGCCAGCAGCACCGGGACAGGGCGGGAGCAGTACTTC.

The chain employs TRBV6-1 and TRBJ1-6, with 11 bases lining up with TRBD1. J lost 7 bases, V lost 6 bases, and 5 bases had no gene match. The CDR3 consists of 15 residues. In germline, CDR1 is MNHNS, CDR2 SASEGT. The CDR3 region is CASRVGTGGNSPLHF. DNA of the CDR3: TGTGCCAGCAGAGTCGGGACAGGGGGAAATTCACCCCTCCACTTT.

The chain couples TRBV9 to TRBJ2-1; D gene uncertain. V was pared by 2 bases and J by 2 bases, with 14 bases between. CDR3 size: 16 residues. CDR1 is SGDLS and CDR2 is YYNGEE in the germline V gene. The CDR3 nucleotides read TGTGCCAGCAGCGTCGGAGCTCCCAAGGCCTACAATGAGCAGTTCTTC. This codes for CASSVGAPKAYNEQFF.

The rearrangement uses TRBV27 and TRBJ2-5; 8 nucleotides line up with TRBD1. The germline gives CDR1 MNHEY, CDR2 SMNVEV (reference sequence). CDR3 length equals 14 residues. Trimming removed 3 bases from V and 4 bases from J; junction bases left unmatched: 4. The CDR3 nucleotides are TGTGCCAGCAGTTTTCAGGGGGCAGGAGAGACCCAGTACTTC. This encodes CASSFQGAGETQYF.

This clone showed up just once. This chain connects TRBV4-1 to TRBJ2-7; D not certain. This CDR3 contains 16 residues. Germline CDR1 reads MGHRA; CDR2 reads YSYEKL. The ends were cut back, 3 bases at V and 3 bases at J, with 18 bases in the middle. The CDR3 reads CASSQPTALFSYEQYF. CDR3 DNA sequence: TGCGCCAGCAGCCAGCCCACCGCACTTTTCAGCTACGAGCAGTACTTC.

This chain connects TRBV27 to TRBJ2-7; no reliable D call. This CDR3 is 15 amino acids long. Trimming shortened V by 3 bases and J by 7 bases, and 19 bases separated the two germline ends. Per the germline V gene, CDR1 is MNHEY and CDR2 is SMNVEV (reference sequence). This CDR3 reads CASSFRLMGVGEQYF. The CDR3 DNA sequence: TGTGCCAGCAGTTTTCGACTTATGGGTGTAGGAGAGCAGTACTTC.

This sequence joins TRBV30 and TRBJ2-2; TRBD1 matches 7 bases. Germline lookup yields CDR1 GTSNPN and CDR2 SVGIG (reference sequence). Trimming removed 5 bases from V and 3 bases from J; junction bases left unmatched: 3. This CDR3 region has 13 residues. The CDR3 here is CAWGTVDTGELFF. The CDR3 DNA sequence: TGTGCCTGGGGGACAGTGGACACCGGGGAGCTGTTTTTT.

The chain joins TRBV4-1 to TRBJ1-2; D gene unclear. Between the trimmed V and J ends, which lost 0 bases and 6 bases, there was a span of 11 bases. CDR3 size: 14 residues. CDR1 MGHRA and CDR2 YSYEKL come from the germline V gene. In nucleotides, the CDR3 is TGCGCCAGCAGCCAAGAAGAAGGGAGGAATGGCTACACCTTC. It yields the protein CASSQEEGRNGYTF.

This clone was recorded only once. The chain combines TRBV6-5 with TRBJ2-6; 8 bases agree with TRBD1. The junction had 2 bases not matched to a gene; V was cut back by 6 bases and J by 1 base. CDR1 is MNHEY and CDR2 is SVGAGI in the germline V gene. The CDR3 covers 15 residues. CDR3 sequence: CASRTGESGANVLTF. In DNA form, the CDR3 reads TGTGCCAGCAGGACAGGGGAATCTGGGGCCAACGTCCTGACTTTC.

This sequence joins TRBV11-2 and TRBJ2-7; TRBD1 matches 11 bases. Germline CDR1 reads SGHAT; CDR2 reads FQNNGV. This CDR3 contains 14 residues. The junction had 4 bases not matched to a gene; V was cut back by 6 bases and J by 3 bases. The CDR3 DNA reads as TGTGCCAGCAGTACCGGGACAGGGGGCTACGAGCAGTACTTC. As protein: CASSTGTGGYEQYF.

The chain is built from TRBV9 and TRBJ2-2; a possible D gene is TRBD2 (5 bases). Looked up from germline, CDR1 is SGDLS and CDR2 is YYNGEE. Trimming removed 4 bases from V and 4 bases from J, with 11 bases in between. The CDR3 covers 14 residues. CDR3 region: CASSNLDSTGELFF. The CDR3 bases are TGTGCCAGCAGCAACTTGGACTCCACCGGGGAGCTGTTTTTT.

The CDR3 loop is CASSMSGTDNQPQHF. CDR3 sequence (DNA): TGTGCCAGTAGTATGTCCGGGACAGACAATCAGCCCCAGCATTTT. V usage is TRBV19 and J usage is TRBJ1-5; TRBD1 agrees at 7 bases. Germline-derived CDR1 and CDR2 are LNHDA and SQIVND (reference sequence). V shed 3 bases, J shed 3 bases, and the junction held 5 bases outside the gene matches. CDR3 length equals 15 residues.

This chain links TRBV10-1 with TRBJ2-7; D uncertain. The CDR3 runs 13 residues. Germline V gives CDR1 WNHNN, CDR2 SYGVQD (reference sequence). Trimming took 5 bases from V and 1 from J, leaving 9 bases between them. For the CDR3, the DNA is TGCGCCAGCAGTTACGGGCCATCCTACGAGCAGTACTTC. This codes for CASSYGPSYEQYF.

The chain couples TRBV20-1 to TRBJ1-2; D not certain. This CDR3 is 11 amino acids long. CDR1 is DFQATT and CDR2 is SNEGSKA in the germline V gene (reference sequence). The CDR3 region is CSAPPLLDYTF. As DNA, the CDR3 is TGCAGCGCGCCACCCCTGCTGGACTACACCTTC.

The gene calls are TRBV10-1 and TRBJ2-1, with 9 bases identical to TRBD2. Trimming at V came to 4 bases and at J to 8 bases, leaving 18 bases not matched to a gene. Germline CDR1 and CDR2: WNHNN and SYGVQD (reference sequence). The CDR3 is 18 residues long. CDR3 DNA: TGCGCCAGCAGTGGGATTCCCTCTCCGGGACTAGCAATCGATGAGCAGTTCTTC. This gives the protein CASSGIPSPGLAIDEQFF.

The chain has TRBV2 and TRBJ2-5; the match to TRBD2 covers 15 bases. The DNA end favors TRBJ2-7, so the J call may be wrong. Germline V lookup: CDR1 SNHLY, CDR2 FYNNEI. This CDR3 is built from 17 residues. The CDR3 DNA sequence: TGTGCCAGCAGAAGGACTAGCGGGAGGGCCGGGTCGGACGAGCAGTACTTC. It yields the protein CASRRTSGRAGSDEQYF.

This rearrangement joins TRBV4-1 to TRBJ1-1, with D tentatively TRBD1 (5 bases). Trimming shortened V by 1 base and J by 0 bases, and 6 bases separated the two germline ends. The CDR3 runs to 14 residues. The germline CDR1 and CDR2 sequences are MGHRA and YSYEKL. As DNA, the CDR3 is TGCGCCAGCAGCCAAGGGACAATGAACACTGAAGCTTTCTTT. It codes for CASSQGTMNTEAFF.

CDR3 region: CASSYSKFGWNTEAFF. CDR3 sequence (DNA): TGTGCCAGCAGTTACTCGAAGTTCGGGTGGAACACTGAAGCTTTCTTT. V is TRBV6-6 and J is TRBJ1-1; D not resolved. The CDR3 runs 16 residues. Germline CDR1 MNHNY, CDR2 SVGAGI (reference sequence). The ends were cut back, 0 bases at V and 1 base at J, with 12 bases in the middle.